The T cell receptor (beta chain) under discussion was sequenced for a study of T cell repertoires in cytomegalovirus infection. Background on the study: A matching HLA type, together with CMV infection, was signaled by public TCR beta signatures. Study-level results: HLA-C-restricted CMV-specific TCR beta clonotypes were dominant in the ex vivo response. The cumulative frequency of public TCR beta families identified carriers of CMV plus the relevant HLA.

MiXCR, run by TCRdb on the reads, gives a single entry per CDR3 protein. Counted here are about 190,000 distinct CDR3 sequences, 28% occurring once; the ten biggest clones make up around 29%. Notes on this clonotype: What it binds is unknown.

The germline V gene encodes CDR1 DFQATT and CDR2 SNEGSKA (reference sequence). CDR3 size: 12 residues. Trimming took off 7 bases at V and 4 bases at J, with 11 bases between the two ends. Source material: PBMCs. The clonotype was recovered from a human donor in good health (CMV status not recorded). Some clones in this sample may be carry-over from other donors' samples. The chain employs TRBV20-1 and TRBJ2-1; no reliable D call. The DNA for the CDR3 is TGCAGTGGTATTGGCAGATACAATGAGCAGTTCTTC. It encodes CSGIGRYNEQFF.